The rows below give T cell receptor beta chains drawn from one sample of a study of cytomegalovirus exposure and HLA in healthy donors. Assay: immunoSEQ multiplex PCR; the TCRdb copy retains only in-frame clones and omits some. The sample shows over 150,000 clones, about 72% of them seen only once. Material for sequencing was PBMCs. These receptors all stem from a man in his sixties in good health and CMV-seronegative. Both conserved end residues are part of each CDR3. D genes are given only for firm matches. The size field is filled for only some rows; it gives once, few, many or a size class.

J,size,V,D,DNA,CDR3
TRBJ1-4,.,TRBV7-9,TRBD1,TGTGCCAGCATGATGGGACAGGGTCGATCAGCTAATGAAAAACTGTTTTTT,CASMMGQGRSANEKLFF
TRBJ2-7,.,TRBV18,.,TGTGCCAGCTCCAAGAGTAGTAACTCCTACGAGCAGTACTTC,CASSKSSNSYEQYF
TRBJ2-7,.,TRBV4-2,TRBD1,TGTGCCAGCAGCCACCCACAGGGGGTGTCCTACGAGCAGTACTTC,CASSHPQGVSYEQYF
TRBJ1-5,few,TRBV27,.,TGTGCCAGCAGTTTAGTCCCGAGCAATCAGCCCCAGCATTTT,CASSLVPSNQPQHF
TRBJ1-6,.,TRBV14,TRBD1,TGTGCCAGCAGCCGGGACAGGAATTCACCCCTCCACTTT,CASSRDRNSPLHF
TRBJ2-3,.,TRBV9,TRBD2,TGTGCCAGCAGTGAAGAGGCCGGGACTACCGTCTCCGGTACGCAGTATTTT,CASSEEAGTTVSGTQYF
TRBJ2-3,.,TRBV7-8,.,TGTGCCAGCAGCTCCGGGACAAATACGCAGTATTTT,CASSSGTNTQYF
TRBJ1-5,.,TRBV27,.,TGTGCCAGCAGTCGTCCCGGGGGCAATCAGCCCCAGCATTTT,CASSRPGGNQPQHF
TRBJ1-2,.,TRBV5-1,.,TGCGCCAGCAGCGGAGGCCACCTTCGGGGGGGGGACTATGGCTACACCTTC,CASSGGHLRGGDYGYTF
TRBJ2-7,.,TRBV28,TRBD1,TGTGCCAGCAGTCCGGACAGGGTTTCCTACGAGCAGTACTTC,CASSPDRVSYEQYF
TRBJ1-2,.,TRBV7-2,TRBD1,TGTGCCAGCAGCTTAGTTGGTGCAGGGGGCCTCTATGGCTACACCTTC,CASSLVGAGGLYGYTF
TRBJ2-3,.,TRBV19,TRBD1,TGTGCCAGTAGTACCTGGGACAGTCCTAGCACAGATACGCAGTATTTT,CASSTWDSPSTDTQYF
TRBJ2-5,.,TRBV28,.,TGTGCCAGCATTCCCGGGATGGAGGGATTGCGAGAGACCCAGTACTTC,CASIPGMEGLRETQYF
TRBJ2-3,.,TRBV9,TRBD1,TGTGCCAGCAGCGGTACAGGGGACGTTTTAGATACGCAGTATTTT,CASSGTGDVLDTQYF
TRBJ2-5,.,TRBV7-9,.,TGTTCCAGCAGGTCCTGGATGATGGGCGTACTCCAAGAGACCCAGTACTTC,CSSRSWMMGVLQETQYF
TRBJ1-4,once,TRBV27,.,TGTGCCAGCAGTTTACGAGGGACTAATGAAAAACTGTTTTTT,CASSLRGTNEKLFF
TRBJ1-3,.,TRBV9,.,TGTGCCAGCAGCCCGAGGGCCATACACCTCCCGGGAAACACCATATATTTT,CASSPRAIHLPGNTIYF